This TCR beta chain was profiled in a study of PD-1 blockade in classical Hodgkin lymphoma. Study-wide background: The patients were dosed with nivolumab 3 mg/kg, infused intravenously every 2 weeks.

Whole-study findings and limits: The baseline diversity of complete responders showed similarity to that of newly diagnosed patients. There was a significant rise in CD4+ TCR diversity by C4D1, with no such rise for CD8+.

Comments on this clone: What it recognizes is unknown.

CDR3 size: 14 residues. Germline CDR1 is MNHNS and CDR2 is SASEGT. The ends lost 5 bases at V and 5 bases at J; junction bases unmatched: 8. Using immunoSEQ multiplex PCR, the repertoire was profiled, and TCRdb retains in-frame clones only, with some absent. The data contain some 150,000 clones, approximately 80% of them singletons. Every patient had relapsed following autologous stem cell transplantation, and cohorts differed in brentuximab vedotin exposure. The sequence came from a human donor with classical Hodgkin lymphoma. The source material was peripheral blood mononuclear cells (PBMCs), sampled before the second cycle of nivolumab. The chain has TRBV6-1 and TRBJ2-5, with 7 positions matching TRBD1. CDR3 coding DNA: TGTGCCAGCAGTTTCGTCGGACAGGTGGAGACCCAGTACTTC. Protein: CASSFVGQVETQYF.